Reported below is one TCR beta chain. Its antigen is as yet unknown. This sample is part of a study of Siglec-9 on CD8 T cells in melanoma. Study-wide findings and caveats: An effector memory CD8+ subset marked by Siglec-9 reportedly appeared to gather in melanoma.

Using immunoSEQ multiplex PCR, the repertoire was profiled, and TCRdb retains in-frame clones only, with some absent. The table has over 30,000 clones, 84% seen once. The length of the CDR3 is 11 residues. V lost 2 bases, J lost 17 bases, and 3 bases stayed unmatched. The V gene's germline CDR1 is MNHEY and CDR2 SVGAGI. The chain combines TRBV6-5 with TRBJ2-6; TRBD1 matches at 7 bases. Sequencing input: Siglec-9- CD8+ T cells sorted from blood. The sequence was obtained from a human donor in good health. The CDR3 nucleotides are TGTGCCAGCAGTTACGGACAGGTGATGACTTTC. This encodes CASSYGQVMTF.